The present T cell receptor (beta chain) was sequenced within a study of tumor-infiltrating lymphocytes in primary liver carcinoma. At the level of the study: Stage T1-T3 N0M0 and a size of roughly 4.2 to 11 cm characterized the tumors.

Unsorted whole blood served as the source of blood RNA, and germline DNA was extracted as well. Among the patients, all had chronic HBV infection and none had been treated. Synthesis of TCR beta cDNA was carried out from 500 ng total RNA with a constant-region primer. Amplification in three nested multiplex PCR rounds with slightly modified ARM-PCR gave rise to TCR beta libraries. TRBV1-TRBV30 forward and Cbeta reverse primers drove the first two roughly 11-cycle rounds. TCRdb independently ran MiXCR on the multiplex PCR reads; one entry per CDR3 protein. The sample contains 300,000 to 400,000 distinct CDR3 sequences, approximately 64% of which appear only once. Germline values: CDR1 MNHNY, CDR2 SVGAGI (reference sequence). This CDR3 is 14 amino acids long. This clonotype has just one count. The target antigen is unknown. One junction end does not reproduce the germline sequence, and a read error may be involved.

Study-wide results and caveats: Lower overlap was observed for tumor-adjacent and tumor-blood pairs relative to tumor region pairs.

The sequence was obtained from a man aged 40-50 years with primary liver carcinoma and hepatitis B virus infection. The V and J genes are TRBV6-6 and TRBJ2-7, with D perhaps matching TRBD1 (6 bases). Sequencing was carried out using peripheral blood. The CDR3, as DNA: TGTGCCAGCAGTGGGACAAGGGGTACCTACGAGCAATACTTC. It translates to CASSGTRGTYEQYF.